The TCR beta chain described here comes from a study of T cells in Graves' hyperthyroidism and ophthalmopathy. Study outcomes and limitations: A model of 13 V-J features distinguished ophthalmopathy from stable hyperthyroidism. The model forecast ophthalmopathy, anticipating it by a median approximately 6.1 months before onset.

RNA transcripts served as the template for amplifying TCR beta CDR3 regions. Initially, a first-round RT-PCR of the TCR CDR3 employed the HTBI primer set. TCRdb re-derived calls from the multiplex PCR reads in MiXCR, one entry per CDR3 protein. The sample records about 640,000 distinct CDR3 sequences, approximately 14% being singletons. Looked up from germline, CDR1 is LGHNA and CDR2 is YNFKEQ. The CDR3 runs 16 residues. Trimming took off 2 bases at V and 0 bases at J, with 14 bases between the two ends. About this clonotype: What it binds is unknown.

The clonotype was recovered from a woman aged 45-60 years with Graves' ophthalmopathy. Sequenced: blood. The chain carries TRBV4-2 and TRBJ2-7; possible D gene TRBD2, 6 bases. DNA of the CDR3: TGTGCCAGCAGCCAACCTCGGGCAGCGGGCTCCTACGAGCAGTACTTC. Translated: CASSQPRAAGSYEQYF.